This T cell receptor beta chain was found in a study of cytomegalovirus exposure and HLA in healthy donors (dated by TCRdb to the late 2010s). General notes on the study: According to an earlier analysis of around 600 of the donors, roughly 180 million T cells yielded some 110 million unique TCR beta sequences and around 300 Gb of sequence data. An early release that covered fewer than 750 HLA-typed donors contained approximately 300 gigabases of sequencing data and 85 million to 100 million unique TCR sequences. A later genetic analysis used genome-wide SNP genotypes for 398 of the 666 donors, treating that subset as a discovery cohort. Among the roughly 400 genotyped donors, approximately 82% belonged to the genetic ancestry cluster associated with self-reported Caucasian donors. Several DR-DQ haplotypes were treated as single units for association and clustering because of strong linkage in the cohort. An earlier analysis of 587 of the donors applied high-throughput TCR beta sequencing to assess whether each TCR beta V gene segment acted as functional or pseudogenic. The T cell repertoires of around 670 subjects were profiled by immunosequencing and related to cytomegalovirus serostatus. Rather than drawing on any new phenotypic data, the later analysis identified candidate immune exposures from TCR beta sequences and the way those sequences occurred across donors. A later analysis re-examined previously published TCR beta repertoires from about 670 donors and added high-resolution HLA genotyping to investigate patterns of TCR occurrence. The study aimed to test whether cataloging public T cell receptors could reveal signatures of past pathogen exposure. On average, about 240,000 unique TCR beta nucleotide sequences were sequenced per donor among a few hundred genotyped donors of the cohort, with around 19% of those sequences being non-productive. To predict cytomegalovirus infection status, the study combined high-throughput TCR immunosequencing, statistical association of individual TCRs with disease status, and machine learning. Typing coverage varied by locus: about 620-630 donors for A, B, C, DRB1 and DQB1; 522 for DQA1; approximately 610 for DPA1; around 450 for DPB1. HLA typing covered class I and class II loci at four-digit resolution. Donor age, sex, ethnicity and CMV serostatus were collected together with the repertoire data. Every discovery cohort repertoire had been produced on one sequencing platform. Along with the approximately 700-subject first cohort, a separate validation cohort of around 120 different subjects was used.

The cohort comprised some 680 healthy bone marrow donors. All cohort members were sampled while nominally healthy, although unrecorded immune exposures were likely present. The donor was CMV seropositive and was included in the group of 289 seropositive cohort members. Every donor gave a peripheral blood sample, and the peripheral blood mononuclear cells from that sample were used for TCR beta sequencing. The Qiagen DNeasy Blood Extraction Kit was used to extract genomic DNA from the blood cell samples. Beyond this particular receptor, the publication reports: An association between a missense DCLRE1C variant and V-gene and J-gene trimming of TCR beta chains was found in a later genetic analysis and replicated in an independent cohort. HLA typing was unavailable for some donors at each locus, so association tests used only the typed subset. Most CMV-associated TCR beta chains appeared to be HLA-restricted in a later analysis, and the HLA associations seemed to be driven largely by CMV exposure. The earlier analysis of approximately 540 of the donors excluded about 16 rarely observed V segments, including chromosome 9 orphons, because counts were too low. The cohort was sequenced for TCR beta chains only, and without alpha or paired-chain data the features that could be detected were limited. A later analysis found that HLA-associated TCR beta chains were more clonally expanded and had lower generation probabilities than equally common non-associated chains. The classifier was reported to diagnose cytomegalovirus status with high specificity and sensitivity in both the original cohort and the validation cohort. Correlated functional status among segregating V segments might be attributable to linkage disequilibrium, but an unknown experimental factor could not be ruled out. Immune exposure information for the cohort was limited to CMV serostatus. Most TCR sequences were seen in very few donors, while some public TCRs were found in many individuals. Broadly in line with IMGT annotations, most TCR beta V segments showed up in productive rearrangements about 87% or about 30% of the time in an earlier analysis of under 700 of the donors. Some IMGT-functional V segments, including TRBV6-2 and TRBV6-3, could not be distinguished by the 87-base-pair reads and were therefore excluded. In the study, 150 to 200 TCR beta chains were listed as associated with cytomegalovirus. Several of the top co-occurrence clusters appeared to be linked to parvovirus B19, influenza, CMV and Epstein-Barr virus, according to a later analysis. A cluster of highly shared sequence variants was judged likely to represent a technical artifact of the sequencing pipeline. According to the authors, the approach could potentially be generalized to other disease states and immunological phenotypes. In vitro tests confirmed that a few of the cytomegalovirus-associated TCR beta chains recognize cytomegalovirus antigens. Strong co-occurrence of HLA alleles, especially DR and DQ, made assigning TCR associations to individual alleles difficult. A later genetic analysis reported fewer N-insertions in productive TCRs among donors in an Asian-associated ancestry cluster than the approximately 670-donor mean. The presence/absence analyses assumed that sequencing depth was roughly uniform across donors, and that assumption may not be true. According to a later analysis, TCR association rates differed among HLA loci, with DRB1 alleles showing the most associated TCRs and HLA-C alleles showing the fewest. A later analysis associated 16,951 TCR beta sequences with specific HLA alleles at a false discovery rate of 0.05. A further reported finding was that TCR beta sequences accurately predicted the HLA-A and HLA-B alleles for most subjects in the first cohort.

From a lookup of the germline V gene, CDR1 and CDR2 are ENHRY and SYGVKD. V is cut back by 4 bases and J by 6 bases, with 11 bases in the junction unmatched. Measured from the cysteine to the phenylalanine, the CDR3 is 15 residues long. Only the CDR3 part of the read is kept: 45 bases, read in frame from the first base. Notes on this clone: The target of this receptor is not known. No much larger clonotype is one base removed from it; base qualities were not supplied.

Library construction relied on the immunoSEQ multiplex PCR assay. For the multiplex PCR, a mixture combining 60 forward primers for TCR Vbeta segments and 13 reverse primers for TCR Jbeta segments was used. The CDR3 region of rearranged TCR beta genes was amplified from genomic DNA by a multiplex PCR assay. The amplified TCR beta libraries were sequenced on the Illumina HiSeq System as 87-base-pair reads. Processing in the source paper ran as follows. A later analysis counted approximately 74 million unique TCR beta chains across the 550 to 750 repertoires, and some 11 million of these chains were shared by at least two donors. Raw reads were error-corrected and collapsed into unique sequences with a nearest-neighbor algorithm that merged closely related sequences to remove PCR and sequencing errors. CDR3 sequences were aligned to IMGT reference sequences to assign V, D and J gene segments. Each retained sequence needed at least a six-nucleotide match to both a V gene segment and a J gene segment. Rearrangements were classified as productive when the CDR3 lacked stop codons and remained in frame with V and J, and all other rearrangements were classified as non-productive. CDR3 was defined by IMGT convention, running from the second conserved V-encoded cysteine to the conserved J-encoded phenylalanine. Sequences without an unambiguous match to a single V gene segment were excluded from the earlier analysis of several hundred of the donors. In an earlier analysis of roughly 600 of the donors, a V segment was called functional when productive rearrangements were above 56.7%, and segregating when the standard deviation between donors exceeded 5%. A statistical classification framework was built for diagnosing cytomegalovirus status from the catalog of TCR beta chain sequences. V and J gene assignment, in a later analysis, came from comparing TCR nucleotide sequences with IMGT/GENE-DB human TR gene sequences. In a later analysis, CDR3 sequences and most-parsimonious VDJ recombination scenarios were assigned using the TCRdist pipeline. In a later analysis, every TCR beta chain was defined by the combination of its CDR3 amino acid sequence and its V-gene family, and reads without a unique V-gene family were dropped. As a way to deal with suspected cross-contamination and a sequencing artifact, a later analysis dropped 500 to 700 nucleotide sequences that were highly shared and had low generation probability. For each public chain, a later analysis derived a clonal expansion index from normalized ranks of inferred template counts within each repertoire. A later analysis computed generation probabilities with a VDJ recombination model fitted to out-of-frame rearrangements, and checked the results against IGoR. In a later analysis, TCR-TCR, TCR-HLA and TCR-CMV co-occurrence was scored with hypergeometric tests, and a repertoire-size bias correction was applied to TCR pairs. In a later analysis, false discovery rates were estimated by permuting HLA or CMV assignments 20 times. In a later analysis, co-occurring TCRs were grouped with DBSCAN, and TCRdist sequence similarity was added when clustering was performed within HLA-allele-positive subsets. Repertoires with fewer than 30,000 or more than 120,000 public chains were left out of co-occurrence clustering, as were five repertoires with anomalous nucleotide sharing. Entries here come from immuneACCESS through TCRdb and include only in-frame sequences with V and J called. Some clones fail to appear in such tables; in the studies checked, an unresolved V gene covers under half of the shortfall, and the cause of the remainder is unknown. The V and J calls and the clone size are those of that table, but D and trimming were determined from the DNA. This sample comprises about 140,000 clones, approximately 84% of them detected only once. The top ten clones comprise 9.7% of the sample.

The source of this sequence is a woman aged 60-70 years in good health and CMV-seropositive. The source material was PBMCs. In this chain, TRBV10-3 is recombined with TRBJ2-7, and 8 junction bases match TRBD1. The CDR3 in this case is CAISAQSRGPVEQYF. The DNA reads TGTGCCATCAGTGCTCAGAGCAGGGGGCCTGTCGAGCAGTACTTC.